The T cell receptor beta chain under discussion was sequenced for a study of blood T cell repertoires in COVID-19. The wider study: COVID-19 samples collected from the United States, Italy and Spain covered acute and convalescent phases. The cDNA or gDNA used as material had been derived from T cells, B-cell-depleted T cells, or PBMCs.

Authors' processing steps: Amplification with reference gene primers provided the estimates of nucleated cell counts. The protocol was immunoSEQ multiplex PCR, while the TCRdb copy is restricted to in-frame clones and leaves out a portion. V and J calls and clone size are copied from that table; D and trimming were computed from the DNA. In the table there are around 120,000 clones, around two thirds of which are singletons. The CDR3 contains 13 residues. Germline V gene sequence: CDR1 MNHEY, CDR2 SVGAGI. Trimming shortened V by 5 bases and J by 1 base, and 8 bases separated the two germline ends. Only a few counts were recorded for this clone.

This TCR was recovered from a woman aged 70 to 79 with acute or convalescent COVID-19. Specimen: peripheral blood. The chain combines TRBV6-5 with TRBJ1-1, with TRBD1 as a possible D gene (6 bases). CDR3 sequence (DNA): TGTGCCAGCAGTCTCAGGGGGAACACTGAAGCTTTCTTT. Protein sequence: CASSLRGNTEAFF.